The T cell receptor (beta chain) under discussion was sequenced for a study of OX40 agonist ivuxolimab in advanced cancers. Background on the study: Patients assigned to dose escalation were diagnosed with hepatocellular carcinoma, melanoma, renal cell or head and neck cancer.

In regard to this clone: Its antigen remains unidentified.

The CDR3 contains 18 residues. CDR1 and CDR2 from the germline V gene are MGHRA and YSYEKL. V lost 0 bases, J lost 3 bases, and 9 bases stayed unmatched. This table comes from immunoSEQ multiplex PCR, and its TCRdb copy is limited to in-frame clones, with some not included. The table lists roughly 86,000 clones, 70% to 90% of them singletons. Study results and limitations: Within 6 weeks, CD4+ and CD8+ blood T cells expanded clonally at 0.1 to 3.0 mg/kg.

This chain connects TRBV4-1 to TRBJ2-3, with 10 positions matching TRBD2. This TCR came from an adult with an advanced solid tumor such as melanoma, head and neck, liver or kidney cancer. The sequencing here drew on CD4+ or CD8+ T cells sorted from blood, taken in a trial of the OX40 agonist ivuxolimab. Here the CDR3 DNA reads TGCGCCAGCAGCCAAGAAGAGCTAGCGGGAGAAGGAACAGATACGCAGTATTTT. Translated: CASSQEELAGEGTDTQYF.